Below, one TCR beta chain is given with its context. The antigen is unknown. This record comes from a study of T cell repertoires in cytomegalovirus infection. Study overall: TCR beta signatures that were public indicated CMV infection and matching HLA type.

MiXCR was run by TCRdb on the reads, yielding one entry per CDR3 protein. The repertoire holds approximately 1,000,000 distinct CDR3 sequences, with less than 40% as singletons. Study-wide findings and caveats: The study identified carriers of CMV plus the relevant HLA from cumulative public TCR beta family frequency.

The J segment lost 0 bases and the V segment lost 3 bases, leaving 3 bases of the junction unmatched. This CDR3 region has 16 residues. Germline V gene lookup returns CDR1 SGDLS and CDR2 YYNGEE. V and J are TRBV9 and TRBJ1-6, with 7 nucleotides matching TRBD1. The source was cultured CD8+ T cells from PBMCs, collected from culture after CMV antigen stimulation. The receptor was isolated from a human donor in good health (CMV status not recorded). Some clones in this sample may be carry-over from other donors' samples. CDR3 region: CASSADRVSYNSPLHF. In DNA, the CDR3 is TGTGCCAGCAGCGCCGACAGGGTCTCCTATAATTCACCCCTCCACTTT.